The sequence of this T cell receptor (beta chain) was determined in a study of control samples from healthy donors and cancer patients. The germline V gene has CDR1 MGHRA and CDR2 YSYEKL. CDR3 length: 15 amino acids. V was shortened by 0 bases and J by 0 bases, with 8 bases between the two germline ends. Measured with immunoSEQ multiplex PCR; TCRdb has only the in-frame clones, and not every one. The sample includes tens of thousands of clones, over 65% seen only once; the top ten take less than 15%. The specimen was blood. This chain uses TRBV4-1 with TRBJ1-2, with unresolved D. The TCR was taken from a man aged 50 to 60 in good health. The CDR3 sequence is CASSQEVGSNYGYTF. CDR3 nucleotides: TGCGCCAGCAGCCAAGAAGTCGGATCTAACTATGGCTACACCTTC.